This T cell receptor (beta chain) is from a study of sequential checkpoint blockade in melanoma. Across the study: Roughly 22 patients had matched tumor biopsies before treatment and at week 13 after nivolumab or ipilimumab alone.

The sample's treatment: randomized to nivolumab then ipilimumab (arm A) or the reverse (arm B). TCRdb keeps only in-frame clones here, not all; method: immunoSEQ multiplex PCR. Altogether roughly 540 clones are present, around a fifth being singletons, with the ten largest covering about 15%. This clone turned up a few times. This specimen consisted of tumor tissue (inferred from file names), obtained from a patient given nivolumab and ipilimumab in sequence. The origin of this receptor is a human donor with melanoma.

The CDR3 DNA is TGTGCCAGCAGCCCCGGGGGGGGAGGGAACAATCAGCCCCAGCATTTT. It is translated as CASSPGGGGNNQPQHF. This rearrangement joins TRBV6-8 to TRBJ1-5, with a possible D match to TRBD1 (5 bases). Trimming removed 6 bases at V and 3 bases at J, with 18 bases between. The germline V gene has CDR1 MNHGY and CDR2 SAAAGT. This CDR3 contains 16 residues.